The 7 T cell receptor beta chains presented below share a single source sample, sequenced in a study of blood T cells in healthy people across ages. Through a sample-barcoded 5' primer and a J-beta primer mix, a second PCR was run for roughly 7 to 11 cycles. TCRdb reprocessed the 5' RACE reads with MiXCR, giving one entry per CDR3 protein. The sample consists of fewer than 800,000 distinct CDR3 sequences, around a quarter of them appearing once. These data also formed part of another study, on T cells of mothers and their children.

The material sequenced was blood. The receptor set was obtained from a boy aged 10-17 years in good health.

The chain's CDR3 is CASSFRAGGNTEAFF. The CDR3 DNA sequence: TGTGCCAGCAGCTTCAGGGCAGGGGGGAACACTGAAGCTTTCTTT. The chain recombines TRBV7-2 with TRBJ1-1; 7 positions agree with TRBD1. From germline, CDR1 is SGHTA and CDR2 FQGNSA. The junction had 5 bases not matched to a gene; V was cut back by 3 bases and J by 1 base. The CDR3 extends over 15 amino acids.

The gene calls are TRBV5-1 and TRBJ1-1; a weak D match, TRBD1 (5 bases). Germline V gene sequence: CDR1 SGHRS, CDR2 YFSETQ. V gave up 1 base and J gave up 0 bases, with 10 bases separating them. This CDR3 region has 15 residues. The CDR3 spells CASSLMGVLNTEAFF. In DNA form, the CDR3 reads TGCGCCAGCAGCTTGATGGGGGTATTGAACACTGAAGCTTTCTTT.

This clonotype turned up a few times. The rearrangement links TRBV5-1 to TRBJ1-1; D unclear. The germline CDR1 and CDR2 sequences are SGHRS and YFSETQ. The CDR3 spans 14 residues. Trimming shortened V by 1 base and J by 5 bases, and 12 bases separated the two germline ends. In DNA, the CDR3 is TGCGCCAGCAGCTTGCCCGGGATGGGGACTGAAGCTTTCTTT. This gives the protein CASSLPGMGTEAFF.

In its sample, this clonotype was seen once. This chain links TRBV28 with TRBJ2-3; possibly TRBD2 for D (6 bases). The V gene lost 3 bases and the J gene lost 1 base, with 17 bases spanning the gap. CDR3 length: 17 amino acids. Per the germline V gene, CDR1 is MDHEN and CDR2 is SYDVKM. The CDR3 sequence: CASSFSEILAGTDTQYF. For the CDR3, the DNA is TGTGCCAGCAGTTTTTCAGAGATCTTAGCGGGCACAGATACGCAGTATTTT.

The chain is built from TRBV29-1 and TRBJ2-5, with D possibly matching TRBD2 (6 bases). This CDR3 contains 14 residues. Germline lookup yields CDR1 SQVTM and CDR2 ANQGSEA. Trimming left V 1 base short and J 5 bases short, with 14 bases between. The CDR3 DNA sequence: TGCAGCGTTGAAGGGGGACTCTTCAGCGAGACCCAGTACTTC. Its translation is CSVEGGLFSETQYF.

This sequence joins TRBV5-1 and TRBJ2-7; possible D gene TRBD1, 5 bases. Germline V gene sequence: CDR1 SGHRS, CDR2 YFSETQ. V gave up 4 bases and J gave up 2 bases, with 13 bases separating them. The CDR3 has 14 residues. CDR3 residues: CASSTGHLTYEQYF. The DNA for the CDR3 is TGCGCCAGCAGCACCGGACATCTAACCTACGAGCAGTACTTC.

The rearrangement uses TRBV25-1 and TRBJ1-1; D uncertain. Germline lookup yields CDR1 MGHDK and CDR2 SYGVNS. This CDR3 has 13 amino acids. The ends were cut back, 5 bases at V and 3 bases at J, with 10 bases in the middle. DNA for the CDR3: TGTGCCAGCAGTATCCAGCAAGACACTGAAGCTTTCTTT. Its protein product is CASSIQQDTEAFF.